This T cell receptor (beta chain) comes out of a study of metastatic and nonmetastatic thyroid tumors. This clone came up many times. The antigen is undetermined. Original processing methods: To classify distant metastasis in papillary thyroid cancer, a model was built from CDR3 differences across clinicopathological groups. TCRdb reprocessed the PCR reads using MiXCR. The V and J calls and clone size are TCRdb's, not the authors'. The repertoire holds about 27,000 clones, with roughly 15% as singletons. No treatment of any kind had been given to any patient before thyroid surgery. J was trimmed by 5 bases and V by 1 base; bases with no gene match: 8. Germline V gene data show CDR1 as MNHEY and CDR2 as SMNVEV (reference sequence). The CDR3 has 16 amino acids. The study's findings and limits: Benign nodules were reported to have significantly lower TCR beta diversity than malignant thyroid tumors, in blood and tumor.

This rearrangement joins TRBV27 to TRBJ2-1; 7 bases agree with TRBD2. Sample: blood. This TCR derives from a male donor with papillary thyroid cancer or a benign thyroid nodule (not recorded which). Some clones in this sample may be carry-over from other donors' samples. As DNA, the CDR3 is TGTGCCAGCAGTTTATTGGGCGGGAGTAGTGACAATGAGCAGTTCTTC. Translating it yields CASSLLGGSSDNEQFF.